What follows describes a single T cell receptor (beta chain). Residents of about two dozen US areas, aged about 18 to 95 years, made up the participants. Participants' own reports of clinical history determined their cohort assignment. Per germline, CDR1 MNHEY and CDR2 SVGEGT. V lost 4 bases to trimming and J lost 1 base, with 7 bases between them. The CDR3 is 13 amino acids. This entry belongs to a study of blood T cell repertoires in COVID-19. Study-wide context: Collection of acute and convalescent COVID-19 samples took place in the United States, Italy and Spain.

The repertoire was sequenced with immunoSEQ multiplex PCR; TCRdb's copy has only in-frame clones and lacks some. Here the sample spans some 300,000 clones, 85% to 90% being singletons. The TCR sequence derives from a woman younger than 45 who had recovered from COVID-19. Sequenced input: PBMCs or T cells enriched from blood (not recorded which). V usage is TRBV6-2 or TRBV6-3 and J usage is TRBJ1-2; D unclear. This CDR3 reads CASSSRDNYGYTF. The CDR3 DNA sequence: TGTGCCAGCAGTTCCCGGGATAACTATGGCTACACCTTC.